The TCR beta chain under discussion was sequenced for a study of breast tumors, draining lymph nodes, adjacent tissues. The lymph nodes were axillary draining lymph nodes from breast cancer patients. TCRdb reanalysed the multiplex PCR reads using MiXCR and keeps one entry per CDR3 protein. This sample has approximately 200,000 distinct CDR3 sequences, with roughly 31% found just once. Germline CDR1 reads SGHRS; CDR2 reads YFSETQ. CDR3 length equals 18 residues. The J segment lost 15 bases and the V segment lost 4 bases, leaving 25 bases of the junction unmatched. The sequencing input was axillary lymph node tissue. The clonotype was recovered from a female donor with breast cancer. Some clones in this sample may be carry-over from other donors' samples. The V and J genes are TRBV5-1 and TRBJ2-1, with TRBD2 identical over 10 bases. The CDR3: CASSRRGVAGGQGLEWFF. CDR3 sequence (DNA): TGCGCCAGCAGCCGCCGGGGGGTAGCGGGGGGACAAGGCCTGGAATGGTTCTTC. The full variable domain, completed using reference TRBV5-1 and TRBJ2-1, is KAGVTQTPRYLIKTRGQQVTLSCSPISGHRSVSWYQQTPGQGLQFLFEYFSETQRNKGNFPGRFSGRQFSNSRSEMNVSTLELGDSALYLCASSRRGVAGGQGLEWFFGPGTRLTVL.